A single sample gave rise to the 20 T cell receptor beta chains below, sequenced in a study of shared clonotypes between healthy human individuals. Some clones are missing from TCRdb's copy, which holds only in-frame ones; the method was immunoSEQ multiplex PCR. In the table there are about a million clones, about 75% of which are singletons. The sequenced sample consisted of memory CD4+ T cells sorted from blood. Specified subset: CD45RA-negative fraction. The receptors were sampled from a young man in good health.

The genes are TRBV5-1 and TRBJ1-5; 9 bases are a match to TRBD1. V lost 1 base and J lost 5; bases outside the gene matches: 4. This CDR3 contains 15 residues. Germline values: CDR1 SGHRS, CDR2 YFSETQ. This CDR3 is CASSLTGGGDQPQHF. The CDR3 DNA sequence: TGCGCCAGCAGCTTGACAGGGGGCGGGGATCAGCCCCAGCATTTT.

The V gene is TRBV6-5, the J gene TRBJ1-2, with D possibly TRBD1 on 5 matching bases. This CDR3 spans 14 amino acids. Germline CDR1 MNHEY, CDR2 SVGAGI. Trimming cost V 4 bases and J 8 bases, with 17 bases left between them. The chain's CDR3 is CASSFTGTLEGYTF. The CDR3 nucleotides are TGTGCCAGCAGTTTCACCGGGACCCTCGAGGGCTACACCTTC.

The rearrangement uses TRBV19 and TRBJ2-1; 7 nucleotides line up with TRBD1. The V gene end was trimmed by 4 bases and the J gene end by 0 bases; junction bases not matched to a gene: 9. Germline CDR1 LNHDA, CDR2 SQIVND (reference sequence). The CDR3 has 17 residues. The CDR3 DNA reads as TGTGCCAGTAGTACCAGGGACAGCCCGAGCTCCTACAATGAGCAGTTCTTC. Amino acid sequence: CASSTRDSPSSYNEQFF.

This rearrangement joins TRBV4-3 to TRBJ2-2; 8 nucleotides match TRBD2. V shed 2 bases, J shed 6 bases, and the junction held 17 bases outside the gene matches. From germline, CDR1 is LGHNA and CDR2 YSLEER. This CDR3 is built from 19 residues. CDR3 nucleotides: TGCGCCAGCAGCCAATCCCCCACCCCGGCGGGGGGTCACCCCGGGGAGCTGTTTTTT. This gives the protein CASSQSPTPAGGHPGELFF.

V usage is TRBV5-8 and J usage is TRBJ2-3, with a weak D call TRBD2 (5 bases). V was clipped by 4 bases and J by 0 bases, with 12 bases between them. The CDR3 covers 15 residues. CDR1 SGHTS and CDR2 YDEGEE come from the germline V gene. CDR3 in amino acids: CASSPIGGSTDTQYF. The CDR3 nucleotides are TGTGCCAGCAGCCCGATAGGCGGGAGCACAGATACGCAGTATTTT.

The chain couples TRBV9 to TRBJ2-2; no reliable D call. The V end lost 3 bases, the J end lost 7 bases, and 13 bases lay between the germline ends. The CDR3 extends over 14 amino acids. Germline assignment: CDR1 SGDLS and CDR2 YYNGEE. The CDR3 nucleotides are TGTGCCAGCAGCGGACCCCACTCGGGCGGGGAGCTGTTTTTT. Amino acid sequence: CASSGPHSGGELFF.

This clone was counted at least ten times. The gene calls are TRBV30 and TRBJ2-3; 8 bases line up with TRBD2. The CDR3 is 15 amino acids. V trimming: 0 bases; J trimming: 3 bases; junction bases outside the gene matches: 5. Germline V gene sequence: CDR1 GTSNPN, CDR2 SVGIG (reference sequence). CDR3 in DNA: TGTGCCTGGAGTGTACGGACGGGAGGGACAGATACGCAGTATTTT. It yields the protein CAWSVRTGGTDTQYF.

For this clone: Other DNA sequences within the sample encode an identical CDR3. This rearrangement joins TRBV7-2 to TRBJ2-7, with unresolved D. The germline CDR1 and CDR2 sequences are SGHTA and FQGNSA. The ends were cut back, 3 bases at V and 0 bases at J, with 9 bases in the middle. This CDR3 has 14 residues. The CDR3 DNA is TGTGCCAGCAGCTTGGGATACAACTCCTACGAGCAGTACTTC. Protein product: CASSLGYNSYEQYF.

The rearrangement links TRBV6-1 to TRBJ2-3; D ambiguous. This CDR3 region has 13 residues. Deletions cut 9 bases from V and 1 base from J, with 11 bases between. Germline-derived CDR1 and CDR2 are MNHNS and SASEGT. The CDR3 loop is CASVRRGTDTQYF. CDR3 nucleotides: TGTGCCAGTGTTCGACGTGGCACAGATACGCAGTATTTT.

This clone was detected once. This chain connects TRBV6-5 to TRBJ1-1, with D perhaps TRBD1 (6 bases). This CDR3 is 13 amino acids long. With 6 bases removed from V and 9 bases from J, the gap between germline ends came to 17 bases. Germline CDR1 reads MNHEY; CDR2 reads SVGAGI. CDR3 nucleotides: TGTGCCAGCAGGACCACAGGGAGGGGGAAAGCTTTCTTT. It translates to CASRTTGRGKAFF.

The genes are TRBV7-2 and TRBJ2-1; 8 nucleotides agree with TRBD2. The CDR3 consists of 15 residues. V was pared by 5 bases and J by 4 bases, with 7 bases of the junction left unmatched. Per the germline V gene, CDR1 is SGHTA and CDR2 is FQGNSA. Written as DNA, the CDR3 is TGTGCCAGCAGCCGGACTAGCTACATTTACAATGAGCAGTTCTTC. Its protein is CASSRTSYIYNEQFF.

This clone was recorded a few times. This chain links TRBV19 with TRBJ1-1; D is possibly TRBD1 (5 bases). Per the germline V gene, CDR1 is LNHDA and CDR2 is SQIVND (reference sequence). This CDR3 is 14 amino acids long. V lost 0 bases to trimming and J lost 8 bases, with 13 bases between them. The CDR3 DNA reads as TGTGCCAGTAGTATAGATCCCGGGACCTCAGAAGCTTTCTTT. It yields the protein CASSIDPGTSEAFF.

The V call is TRBV14, the J call TRBJ2-7, with TRBD1 matching over 10 bases. With 4 bases clipped from V and 3 bases from J, the junction kept 6 bases outside the gene matches. The CDR3 runs 15 residues. Germline loops: CDR1 SGHDN, CDR2 FVKESK. The CDR3 region is CASSRTTGGYYEQYF. The CDR3 DNA is TGTGCCAGCAGCCGAACGACAGGGGGCTACTACGAGCAGTACTTC.

This clone has more than one count but fewer than ten. This chain connects TRBV29-1 to TRBJ2-7; 13 bases fit TRBD2. Germline lookup yields CDR1 SQVTM and CDR2 ANQGSEA. The CDR3 is made up of 15 amino acids. J gave up 3 bases and V 3 bases, and 5 bases lay outside the gene matches. The CDR3 reads CSVEGTSGASYEQYF. Here the CDR3 DNA reads TGCAGCGTTGAGGGGACTAGCGGGGCCAGCTACGAGCAGTACTTC.

A remark on this clone: The same CDR3 arises from other DNA sequences in this sample as well. J is TRBJ1-4 and V is TRBV30; D may be TRBD1 (5 bases). The CDR3 loop spans 13 amino acids. The germline gives CDR1 GTSNPN, CDR2 SVGIG (reference sequence). V lost 2 bases and J 7 bases, leaving 11 bases between the germline ends. This CDR3 reads CAWSRGGGEKLFF. The CDR3 DNA is TGTGCCTGGAGTCGGGGGGGAGGTGAAAAACTGTTTTTT.

The chain carries TRBV10-3 and TRBJ2-3; TRBD2 matches at 8 bases. V was clipped by 8 bases and J by 3 bases; unmatched bases: 7. The CDR3 has 14 residues. Germline lookup yields CDR1 ENHRY and CDR2 SYGVKD. This CDR3 is CAISEREGTDTQYF. The CDR3 bases are TGTGCCATCTCTGAACGGGAGGGTACAGATACGCAGTATTTT.

The V and J genes are TRBV9 and TRBJ2-3, with TRBD2 matching 14 bases. Germline CDR1 SGDLS, CDR2 YYNGEE. With 0 bases clipped from V and 5 bases from J, the junction kept 2 bases outside the gene matches. CDR3 length equals 16 residues. CDR3 DNA sequence: TGTGCCAGCAGCGTAGAAGGACTAGCGGGGGGAGATACGCAGTATTTT. Its translation: CASSVEGLAGGDTQYF.

The rearrangement joins TRBV5-4 to TRBJ1-2, with 7 bases lining up with TRBD1. This CDR3 contains 14 residues. The germline CDR1 and CDR2 sequences are SGHNT and YYREEE (reference sequence). The trim removed 4 bases at V and 2 bases at J, leaving 5 bases unmatched. In nucleotides, the CDR3 is TGTGCCAGCAGCGAGGGACAGCAAAACTATGGCTACACCTTC. This sequence encodes CASSEGQQNYGYTF.

The chain has TRBV11-2 and TRBJ2-5; 11 positions agree with TRBD2. Losses at the gene ends were 6 bases for V and 5 bases for J; bases not matched to a gene: 11. This CDR3 is built from 16 residues. The V gene's germline CDR1 is SGHAT and CDR2 FQNNGV. This CDR3 reads CASSDTSGGPRETQYF. CDR3 nucleotide sequence: TGTGCCAGCAGTGACACTAGCGGGGGCCCCCGGGAGACCCAGTACTTC.

The chain is built from TRBV19 and TRBJ2-1, with TRBD2 as a possible D gene (6 bases). CDR1 and CDR2 (germline): LNHDA, SQIVND (reference sequence). Trimming cost V 7 bases and J 5 bases, with 12 bases left between them. This CDR3 contains 13 residues. The CDR3 sequence: CASKAGSNNEQFF. For the CDR3, the DNA is TGTGCCAGTAAGGCGGGATCTAACAATGAGCAGTTCTTC.